This note documents a single T cell receptor beta chain sequence. The sample comes from a study of response to subunit inactivated influenza vaccine. TCRdb reprocessed the RT-PCR reads via MiXCR and lists one record per CDR3 protein. Of around 300,000 distinct CDR3 sequences in the sample, roughly 20% were seen once. Germline CDR1 is SGHRS and CDR2 is YFSETQ. This CDR3 spans 14 amino acids. V dropped 4 bases and J dropped 2 bases, with 10 bases sitting between them. The V and J genes are TRBV5-1 and TRBJ2-1; D is unresolved. The sequencing used PBMCs from blood, collected less than 22 months after vaccination. This receptor was identified in a man between 50 and 75 years old who received an inactivated influenza vaccine. The CDR3 nucleotides read TGCGCCAGCAGCCCCAGACGCGCCTACAATGAGCAGTTCTTC. Residues: CASSPRRAYNEQFF.